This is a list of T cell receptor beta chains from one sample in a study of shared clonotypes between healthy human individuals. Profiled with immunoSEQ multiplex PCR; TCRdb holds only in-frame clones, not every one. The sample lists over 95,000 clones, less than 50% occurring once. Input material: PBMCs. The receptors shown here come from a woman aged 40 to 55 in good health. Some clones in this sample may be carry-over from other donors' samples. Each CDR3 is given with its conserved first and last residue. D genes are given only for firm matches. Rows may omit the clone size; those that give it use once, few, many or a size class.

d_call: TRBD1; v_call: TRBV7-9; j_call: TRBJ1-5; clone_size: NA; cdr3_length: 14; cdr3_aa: CASSVGGGNQPQHF; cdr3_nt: TGTGCCAGCAGCGTAGGGGGCGGCAATCAGCCCCAGCATTTT
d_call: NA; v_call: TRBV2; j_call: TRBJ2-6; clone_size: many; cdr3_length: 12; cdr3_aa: CASSSGANVLTF; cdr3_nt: TGTGCCAGCTCTTCTGGGGCCAACGTCCTGACTTTC
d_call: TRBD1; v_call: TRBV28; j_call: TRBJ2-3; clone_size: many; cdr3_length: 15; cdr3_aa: CATSSGQTYLDTQYF; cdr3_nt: TGTGCCACCAGCTCGGGACAGACATACCTGGATACGCAGTATTTT
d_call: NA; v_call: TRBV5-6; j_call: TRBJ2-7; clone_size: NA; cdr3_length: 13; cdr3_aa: CASSPPEGYEQYF; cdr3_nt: TGTGCCAGCAGCCCGCCTGAGGGCTACGAGCAGTACTTC
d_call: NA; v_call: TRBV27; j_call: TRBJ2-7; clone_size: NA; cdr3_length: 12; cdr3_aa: CASSVPRGRQYF; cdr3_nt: TGTGCCAGCAGTGTACCTCGGGGACGGCAGTACTTC
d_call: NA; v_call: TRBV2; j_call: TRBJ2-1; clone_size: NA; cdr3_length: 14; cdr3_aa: CASSDSGVYNEQFF; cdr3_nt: TGTGCCAGCAGTGATTCTGGGGTATACAATGAGCAGTTCTTC
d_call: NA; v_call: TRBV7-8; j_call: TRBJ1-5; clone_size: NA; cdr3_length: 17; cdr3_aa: CASSLDAVGRGNQPQHF; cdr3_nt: TGTGCCAGCAGCTTAGATGCCGTGGGGAGGGGCAATCAGCCCCAGCATTTT
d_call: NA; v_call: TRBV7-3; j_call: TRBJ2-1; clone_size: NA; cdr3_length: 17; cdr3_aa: CASSLTRSSAFDNEQFF; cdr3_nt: TGTGCCAGCAGCTTGACCCGTTCGTCGGCCTTCGACAATGAGCAGTTCTTC
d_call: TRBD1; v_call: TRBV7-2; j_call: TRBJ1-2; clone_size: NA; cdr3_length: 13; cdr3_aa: CASSRQGGNGYTF; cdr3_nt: TGTGCCAGCAGCCGACAGGGAGGAAATGGCTACACCTTC
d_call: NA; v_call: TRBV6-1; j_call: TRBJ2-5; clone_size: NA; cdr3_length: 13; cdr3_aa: CASRAGVRETQYF; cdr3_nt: TGTGCCAGCAGGGCAGGGGTGCGAGAGACCCAGTACTTC
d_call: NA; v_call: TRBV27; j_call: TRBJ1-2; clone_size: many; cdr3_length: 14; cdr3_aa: CASSLSWGNYGYTF; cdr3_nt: TGTGCCAGCAGTCTTAGTTGGGGCAACTATGGCTACACCTTC
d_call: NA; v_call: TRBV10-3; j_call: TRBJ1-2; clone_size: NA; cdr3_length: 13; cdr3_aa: CAISLGQNYGYTF; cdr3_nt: TGTGCCATCAGTCTAGGACAGAACTATGGCTACACCTTC
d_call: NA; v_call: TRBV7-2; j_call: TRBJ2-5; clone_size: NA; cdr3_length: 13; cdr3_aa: CASSISGGGTQYF; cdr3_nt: TGTGCCAGCAGCATTAGCGGTGGGGGGACCCAGTACTTC